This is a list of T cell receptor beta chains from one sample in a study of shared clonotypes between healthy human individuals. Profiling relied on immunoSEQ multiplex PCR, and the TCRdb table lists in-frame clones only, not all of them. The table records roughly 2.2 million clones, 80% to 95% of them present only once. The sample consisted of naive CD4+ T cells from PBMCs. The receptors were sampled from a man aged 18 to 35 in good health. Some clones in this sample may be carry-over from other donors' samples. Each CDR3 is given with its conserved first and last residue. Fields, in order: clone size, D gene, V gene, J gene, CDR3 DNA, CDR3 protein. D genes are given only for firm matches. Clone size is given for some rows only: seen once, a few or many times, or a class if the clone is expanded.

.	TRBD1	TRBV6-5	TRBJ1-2	TGTGCCAGCAGCGAGACAGGGGGAGCCTATGGCTACACCTTC	CASSETGGAYGYTF
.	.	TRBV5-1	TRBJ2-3	TGCGCCAGCACTTGGGGAAGCACAGATACGCAGTATTTT	CASTWGSTDTQYF
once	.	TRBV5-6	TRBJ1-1	TGTGCCAGCAGCCTAGGACGGCCGGGGACTGAAGCTTTCTTT	CASSLGRPGTEAFF
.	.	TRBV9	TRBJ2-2	TGTGCCAGCAGCGTCAGAGGGCAAACGAACACCGGGGAGCTGTTTTTT	CASSVRGQTNTGELFF
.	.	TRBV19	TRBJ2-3	TGTGCCAGTAAAGCAGGGGGGTACACAGATACGCAGTATTTT	CASKAGGYTDTQYF
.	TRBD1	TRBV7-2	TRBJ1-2	TGTGCCAGCTTAAAAAGACAGGGTCTTTATGGCTACACCTTC	CASLKRQGLYGYTF
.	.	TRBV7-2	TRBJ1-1	TGTGCCAGCAGCTTAGAGCCGAACACTGAAGCTTTCTTT	CASSLEPNTEAFF
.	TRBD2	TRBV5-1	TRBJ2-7	TGCGCCAGCAGCATCAGCGGGAGTGTCTACGAGCAGTACTTC	CASSISGSVYEQYF
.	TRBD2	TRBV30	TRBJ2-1	TGTGCCTGGAGATTGGCGGGAGGTCGTCGATACAATGAGCAGTTCTTC	CAWRLAGGRRYNEQFF
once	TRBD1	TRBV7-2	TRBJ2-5	TGTGCCAGCAGCTTCGGGACAGGGGGTCAAGAGACCCAGTACTTC	CASSFGTGGQETQYF
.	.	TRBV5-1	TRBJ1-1	TGCGCCAGCAGCTTGGGAGCAAAGAAGGCGGCTTTCTTT	CASSLGAKKAAFF
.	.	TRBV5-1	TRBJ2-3	TGCGCCAGCAGCTTTTCGGGACGGGGACCCGATACGCAGTATTTT	CASSFSGRGPDTQYF
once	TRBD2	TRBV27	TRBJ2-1	TGTGCCAGCAGACGTGGGAGGGGAAATGAGCAGTTCTTC	CASRRGRGNEQFF